Presented here are 26 T cell receptor beta chains from one specimen sequenced in a study of lymphopenia after photon versus proton radiotherapy. Profiling relied on immunoSEQ multiplex PCR, and the TCRdb table lists in-frame clones only, not all of them. Among 150,000 to 200,000 clones, approximately 91% were seen once, and the ten largest hold roughly 4.7%. The starting material was peripheral blood, obtained from a patient treated with photon-based radiotherapy. The receptors originated from a man aged 45-65 years with gastric cancer.

The CDR3 DNA follows: TGCGCCAGCAAAGGACTAGCGGGAGTGCCTACGCAGTATTTT. Protein: CASKGLAGVPTQYF. V is TRBV10-2 and J is TRBJ2-3; the match to TRBD2 covers 13 bases. The V segment lost 7 bases and the J segment 8 bases; nucleotides outside the gene matches: 6. Germline assignment: CDR1 WSHSY and CDR2 SAAADI. CDR3 length: 14 amino acids.

The rearrangement uses TRBV28 and TRBJ2-3; D might be TRBD1 (6 bases). CDR3 size: 13 residues. V was clipped by 7 bases and J by 13 bases, with 21 bases between them. The germline gives CDR1 MDHEN, CDR2 SYDVKM. DNA of the CDR3: TGTGCCAGCACCATTAGGGGGTCCAAAGAGAAGTATTTT. Translated: CASTIRGSKEKYF. Filled out from reference TRBV28 and TRBJ2-3, the complete variable domain reads DVKVTQSSRYLVKRTGEKVFLECVQDMDHENMFWYRQDPGLGLRLIYFSYDVKMKEKGDIPEGYSVSREKKERFSLILESASTNQTSMYLCASTIRGSKEKYFGPGTRLTVL.

CDR3 in amino acids: CASSIDQGAGANVLTF. Here the CDR3 DNA reads TGTGCCAGTAGTATAGATCAGGGGGCTGGGGCCAACGTCCTGACTTTC. The rearrangement joins TRBV19 to TRBJ2-6; the match to TRBD1 covers 7 bases. The CDR3 covers 16 residues. From germline, CDR1 is LNHDA and CDR2 SQIVND (reference sequence). V trimming: 0 bases; J trimming: 2 bases; junction bases outside the gene matches: 1. The whole variable domain, remainder taken from reference TRBV19 and TRBJ2-6, is DGGITQSPKYLFRKEGQNVTLSCEQNLNHDAMYWYRQDPGQGLRLIYYSQIVNDFQKGDIAEGYSVSREKKESFPLTVTSAQKNPTAFYLCASSIDQGAGANVLTFGAGSRLTVL.

This rearrangement joins TRBV19 to TRBJ2-7, with D possibly matching TRBD2 (6 bases). Germline V gene data show CDR1 as LNHDA and CDR2 as SQIVND (reference sequence). With 4 bases removed from V and 2 bases from J, the gap between germline ends came to 15 bases. The CDR3 length is 15 residues. In DNA form, the CDR3 reads TGTGCCAGTAGTACCCGGCAGGGAGGCACCTACGAGCAGTACTTC. Its translation: CASSTRQGGTYEQYF.

The chain recombines TRBV19 with TRBJ2-7; 9 bases match TRBD1. The CDR3 spans 16 residues. Germline trimming cut 1 base from V and 1 base from J; bases unmatched to any gene: 5. CDR1 and CDR2 (germline): LNHDA, SQIVND (reference sequence). The CDR3 here is CASSIGTGQGSYEQYF. CDR3 bases: TGTGCCAGTAGTATAGGAACAGGACAGGGGTCCTACGAGCAGTACTTC.

This chain joins TRBV28 and TRBJ2-7, with 7 bases fitting TRBD1. The germline V gene encodes CDR1 MDHEN and CDR2 SYDVKM. CDR3 length equals 14 residues. With V trimmed by 5 bases and J by 2 bases, 6 bases remained unmatched. The CDR3 region is CASSPRTGPYEQYF. Here the CDR3 DNA reads TGTGCCAGCAGTCCAAGGACAGGACCCTACGAGCAGTACTTC.

The V and J genes are TRBV15 and TRBJ1-1, with D perhaps matching TRBD1 (5 bases). Germline lookup yields CDR1 LNHNV and CDR2 YYDKDF (reference sequence). V lost 5 bases and J 1 base, leaving 23 bases between the germline ends. This CDR3 has 18 amino acids. CDR3 in DNA: TGTGCCACCAGCGCGCAGGGTTCATCAGGGTTGGGGAACACTGAAGCTTTCTTT. Protein product: CATSAQGSSGLGNTEAFF.

The chain links TRBV28 to TRBJ2-7; a possible D gene is TRBD2 (6 bases). The CDR3 runs to 13 residues. The V end was cut by 9 bases, the J end by 5 bases, with 17 bases between. CDR1 and CDR2 (germline): MDHEN, SYDVKM. The CDR3 bases are TGTGCCAGGCGCGGTGGGGGAGGCAACGAGCAGTACTTC. Its translation is CARRGGGGNEQYF.

This clone was recorded once. The genes are TRBV10-3 and TRBJ1-2; D is unclear. Germline V gene lookup returns CDR1 ENHRY and CDR2 SYGVKD. Trimming cost V 4 bases and J 7 bases, with 16 bases left between them. This CDR3 is built from 14 residues. Written as DNA, the CDR3 is TGTGCCATCAGTGGGTCAGGCCGAGAGGCTGGCTACACCTTC. Amino acid sequence: CAISGSGREAGYTF.

The chain recombines TRBV6-1 with TRBJ1-2; D is unclear. V was pared by 6 bases and J by 1 base, with 12 bases between. The CDR3 sequence is 14 residues long. CDR1 is MNHNS and CDR2 is SASEGT in the germline V gene. CDR3 in amino acids: CASRGEGINYGYTF. The CDR3 DNA reads as TGTGCCAGCAGAGGAGAGGGTATTAACTATGGCTACACCTTC.

The chain links TRBV5-6 to TRBJ2-7; 7 nucleotides agree with TRBD2. The CDR3 is 16 residues long. Germline loops: CDR1 SGHDT, CDR2 YYEEEE. V shed 4 bases and J 3 bases; nucleotides not matched to a gene: 13. The CDR3 sequence is CASSLPIAGFHYEQYF. The DNA for the CDR3 is TGTGCCAGCAGCCTACCGATAGCGGGTTTCCACTACGAGCAGTACTTC. The whole variable domain, filled in from reference TRBV5-6 and TRBJ2-7, reads DAGVTQSPTHLIKTRGQQVTLRCSPKSGHDTVSWYQQALGQGPQFIFQYYEEEERQRGNFPDRFSGHQFPNYSSELNVNALLLGDSALYLCASSLPIAGFHYEQYFGPGTRLTVT.

This clone has a single count. The chain links TRBV19 to TRBJ1-5; possible D gene TRBD1, 5 bases. V lost 8 bases and J 2 bases, leaving 13 bases between the germline ends. There are 14 residues in the CDR3. Germline CDR1 reads LNHDA; CDR2 reads SQIVND (reference sequence). The CDR3 DNA reads TGTGCCAGTCAGTTAGCGGGGGGCAATCAGCCCCAGCATTTT. Its protein is CASQLAGGNQPQHF.

This clone has a handful of counts. This rearrangement joins TRBV7-9 to TRBJ1-2; D is undetermined. Trimming cost V 2 bases and J 1 base, with 8 bases left between them. The CDR3 has 14 residues. Looked up from germline, CDR1 is SEHNR and CDR2 is FQNEAQ (reference sequence). In nucleotides, the CDR3 is TGTGCCAGCAGCTTAACCGGGCTTAACTATGGCTACACCTTC. This sequence encodes CASSLTGLNYGYTF. The variable domain in full, completed from reference TRBV7-9 and TRBJ1-2, reads DTGVSQNPRHKITKRGQNVTFRCDPISEHNRLYWYRQTLGQGPEFLTYFQNEAQLEKSRLLSDRFSAERPKGSFSTLEIQRTEQGDSAMYLCASSLTGLNYGYTFGSGTRLTVV.

This clone has only a few counts. The rearrangement joins TRBV7-9 to TRBJ1-3; tentative D call: TRBD1 (5 bases). The length of the CDR3 is 12 residues. CDR1 is SEHNR and CDR2 is FQNEAQ in the germline V gene (reference sequence). The CDR3 DNA reads TGTGCGGGGGGGTACTCTGGAAACACCATATATTTT. Its translation: CAGGYSGNTIYF.

The chain joins TRBV5-6 to TRBJ2-5, with a weak D call TRBD1 (6 bases). This CDR3 is 15 amino acids long. Germline-derived CDR1 and CDR2 are SGHDT and YYEEEE. V gave up 0 bases and J gave up 2 bases, with 11 bases separating them. The CDR3 protein is CASSLARGTQETQYF. The DNA for the CDR3 is TGTGCCAGCAGCTTGGCCAGGGGTACTCAAGAGACCCAGTACTTC. The entire variable domain, with the rest obtained from reference TRBV5-6 and TRBJ2-5, is as follows: DAGVTQSPTHLIKTRGQQVTLRCSPKSGHDTVSWYQQALGQGPQFIFQYYEEEERQRGNFPDRFSGHQFPNYSSELNVNALLLGDSALYLCASSLARGTQETQYFGPGTRLLVL.

The chain links TRBV2 to TRBJ1-5; no definite D call. Germline lookup yields CDR1 SNHLY and CDR2 FYNNEI. V was cut by 0 bases and J by 5 bases, with 8 bases left in between. This CDR3 is built from 14 residues. The CDR3 loop reads CASSEAQIDQPQHF. The CDR3 DNA follows: TGTGCCAGCAGTGAAGCACAGATCGATCAGCCCCAGCATTTT.

The chain uses TRBV7-8 and TRBJ1-4; D call uncertain. Between the trimmed V and J ends, which lost 5 bases and 0 bases, there was a span of 10 bases. Germline V gives CDR1 SGHVS, CDR2 FQNEAQ. The CDR3 length is 15 residues. The CDR3 DNA follows: TGTGCCAGCAGCCCCCCAGTAGCAACTAATGAAAAACTGTTTTTT. Protein sequence: CASSPPVATNEKLFF.

This clone was recorded only once. V and J are TRBV5-6 and TRBJ1-5, with 8 positions matching TRBD1. CDR3 length: 15 amino acids. Trimming removed 4 bases from V and 4 bases from J; junction bases left unmatched: 7. Germline lookup yields CDR1 SGHDT and CDR2 YYEEEE. The CDR3 protein is CASSLWTGRNQPQHF. For the CDR3, the DNA is TGTGCCAGCAGCCTCTGGACAGGGAGGAATCAGCCCCAGCATTTT.

The CDR3 protein is CASRIHWQVNTEAFF. CDR3 DNA: TGTGCCAGCAGGATCCATTGGCAGGTGAACACTGAAGCTTTCTTT. V and J are TRBV6-5 and TRBJ1-1; D gene uncertain. The germline V and J ends were trimmed by 6 bases and 0 bases, with 14 bases remaining between them. The CDR3 covers 15 residues. The V gene's germline CDR1 is MNHEY and CDR2 SVGAGI.

This sequence joins TRBV5-6 and TRBJ1-3; possibly TRBD1 for D (6 bases). Germline V gene lookup returns CDR1 SGHDT and CDR2 YYEEEE. V was pared by 0 bases and J by 1 base, with 8 bases between. CDR3 length: 15 amino acids. CDR3 nucleotide sequence: TGTGCCAGCAGCTTGGATACAGGGTCTGGAAACACCATATATTTT. Translation: CASSLDTGSGNTIYF.

The gene calls are TRBV11-2 and TRBJ2-3, with TRBD2 as a possible D gene (6 bases). The CDR3 runs 15 residues. Trimming cost V 4 bases and J 1 base, with 12 bases left between them. Per germline, CDR1 SGHAT and CDR2 FQNNGV. The CDR3 DNA is TGTGCCAGCAGCTCAACCTGGGGGGGCACAGATACGCAGTATTTT. It codes for CASSSTWGGTDTQYF.

The chain links TRBV7-2 to TRBJ1-3; the D is unclear. Deletions cut 3 bases from V and 8 bases from J, with 8 bases between. This CDR3 has 12 residues. The germline CDR1 and CDR2 sequences are SGHTA and FQGNSA. The CDR3 bases are TGTGCCAGCAGCTTTCCCCCTGACACCATATATTTT. Residues: CASSFPPDTIYF.

This clone occurred a few times. DNA for the CDR3: TGTGCCAGCAGCAGGGACGGACGGACCGGGGAGCTGTTTTTT. Amino acids: CASSRDGRTGELFF. The chain uses TRBV7-9 and TRBJ2-2, with D possibly being TRBD1 or TRBD2 (5 bases each). The CDR3 loop spans 14 amino acids. V gave up 5 bases and J gave up 5 bases, with 12 bases separating them. CDR1 and CDR2 (germline): SEHNR, FQNEAQ (reference sequence).

The chain uses TRBV7-6 and TRBJ2-1; D gene uncertain. The CDR3 extends over 15 amino acids. The V gene lost 0 bases and the J gene lost 7 bases, with 13 bases spanning the gap. The germline V gene has CDR1 SGHVS and CDR2 FNYEAQ. CDR3 sequence reads: CASSLAGKGQNEQFF. The DNA of the CDR3 is TGTGCCAGCAGCTTAGCGGGAAAAGGGCAGAATGAGCAGTTCTTC.

The chain combines TRBV19 with TRBJ2-2, with D maybe TRBD2 (6 bases). V was clipped by 6 bases and J by 6 bases, with 23 bases between them. Germline V gene sequence: CDR1 LNHDA, CDR2 SQIVND (reference sequence). The CDR3 runs to 17 residues. The CDR3 nucleotides are TGTGCCAGTAGCCTAAAGTTGGGGGGAAGCCCCGCCGGGGAGCTGTTTTTT. Protein: CASSLKLGGSPAGELFF.

The rearrangement links TRBV9 to TRBJ2-3, with TRBD1 as a possible D gene (5 bases). V was clipped by 0 bases and J by 1 base, with 12 bases between them. Germline CDR1 reads SGDLS; CDR2 reads YYNGEE. The CDR3 totals 16 residues. Here the CDR3 DNA reads TGTGCCAGCAGCGTAGTTGGGGCAGGCGGCACAGATACGCAGTATTTT. Its protein product is CASSVVGAGGTDTQYF.